Listed here is a single TCR beta chain. Its antigen is currently not known. No qualities accompany the bases; no much larger clone lies one base away. The sample belongs to a study of cytotoxic CD8 clonotypes in ibrutinib-treated CLL (dated by TCRdb to 2020 to 2023). General notes on the study: In this cohort, over 14 patients were treatment-naive and under 13 were relapsed/refractory, while some 18 had unmutated IGHV. Responses were partial in 25 or so patients and complete in 2; after median 68 months follow-up, around 15 stayed in remission and about twelve progressed. Response samples were taken after a median of roughly 12 months on treatment, ranging from about 6 to 40 months. On average, each sample yielded around 250,000 productive templates and tens of thousands of productive rearrangements. Of the 86 people in the trial, roughly 27 had longitudinal samples available. Cryopreserved peripheral blood mononuclear cells were collected at three points: before therapy, at response, and at either sustained remission or disease progression.

A MiSeq instrument was used for deep resolution sequencing, which targeted depths ranging from 1 in 1 million up to 1 in 200,000 T cells, with coverage averaging 10x for each clonotype. The immunoSEQ hsTCRB Kit was used to generate the TCR beta libraries. The paper's processing steps were these. The data were analyzed with ImmunoSEQ Analyzer and ImmunoSEQ Data Assistant, and V, D and J gene assignments followed IMGT definitions. Clonality, with values ranging from 0 to 1, was calculated as one minus the normalized Shannon entropy of productive rearrangement frequencies. Only overrepresented clonotypes making up at least 0.05% of the repertoire of each patient were included in the public clonotype analysis. Approximately 12 age-matched healthy donor repertoires from immuneACCESS were used as controls for clonality. The table comes from immuneACCESS by way of TCRdb, which keeps in-frame sequences with V and J called. Part of the clones is missing from these tables; in studies checked, under half for an unresolved V gene and the rest for unknown reasons. The DNA gave D and trimming, while V, J and clone size come from that table. The sample table holds approximately 12,000 clones, of which around 62% were seen once. Roughly 27% of the sample comes from the top ten.

For TCR beta library preparation, roughly 2 micrograms of genomic DNA were extracted from the cryopreserved PBMCs. Longitudinal blood samples from CLL patients on ibrutinib monotherapy underwent high-throughput TCR beta sequencing. The patients took part in an open-label, single-center phase 2 trial of ibrutinib monotherapy. The CDR3 runs 15 residues from the cysteine to the phenylalanine. This entry keeps only the CDR3 DNA: 45 bases, framed from base 1. CDR1 and CDR2, per the germline V gene, are MNHEY and SVGAGI. Trimmed from V: 4 bases; trimmed from J: 3 bases; junction bases lacking a gene match: 8. The study at large found these results: Baseline clonality was found to be higher than that of age-matched healthy donors and was strongly correlated with circulating CD8+ T-cell counts. Public clonotypes were found to be uncommon and were observed to contract or remain stable during treatment; the increase in clonality was shown to reflect expansion of private clonotypes at ibrutinib response. Lymph node repertoires were not examined, and the timing of sampling was not matched between patients in sustained remission and those whose disease progressed. Clonality increased at ibrutinib response, stayed stable in sustained remission, and fell back toward baseline at progression.

This clonotype was sampled from a human donor with chronic lymphocytic leukemia. The chain is made from TRBV6-5 and TRBJ2-7, and 8 junction bases match TRBD1. Sequences were derived from PBMCs, sampled before ibrutinib treatment. Read as DNA, the sequence is TGTGCCAGCAGTTCTATACAGGGGGTTCTCTACGAGCAGTACTTC. This encodes CASSSIQGVLYEQYF.